The 32 T cell receptor beta chains below were found in one sample sequenced in a study of shared clonotypes between healthy human individuals. Generated by immunoSEQ multiplex PCR, the TCRdb table keeps only in-frame clones and is missing some. The table lists about 580,000 clones, about 98% of them singletons. Naive CD8 cells lacked CD45RO, underwent positive selection for CCR7 and left out terminally differentiated effector memory CD45RA+ cells. The sample was naive CD8+ T cells sorted from blood. The receptors were gathered from a young man in good health.

Regarding this clone: The sample contains more than one DNA sequence encoding this CDR3. This chain joins TRBV6-6 and TRBJ2-3, with D hard to call. Trimming took off 2 bases at V and 0 bases at J, with 6 bases between the two ends. CDR3 length: 14 amino acids. Germline-derived CDR1 and CDR2 are MNHNY and SVGAGI (reference sequence). The CDR3 reads CASSYGASTDTQYF. The CDR3 DNA sequence: TGTGCCAGCAGTTACGGTGCCAGCACAGATACGCAGTATTTT.

This chain uses TRBV19 with TRBJ1-3; D is undetermined. The CDR3 extends over 19 amino acids. Trimming removed 1 base from V and 1 base from J, with 20 bases in between. Looked up from germline, CDR1 is LNHDA and CDR2 is SQIVND (reference sequence). The chain's CDR3 is CASSIVLAGSRLSGNTIYF. The CDR3 bases are TGTGCCAGTAGTATAGTCCTCGCGGGCAGCCGTCTTTCTGGAAACACCATATATTTT.

The rearrangement links TRBV7-6 to TRBJ2-1; TRBD2 aligns across 9 bases. CDR3 length: 14 residues. CDR1 and CDR2 from the germline V gene are SGHVS and FNYEAQ. J gave up 7 bases and V 5 bases, and 6 bases lay outside the gene matches. CDR3 in amino acids: CASSQLGLANEQFF. The CDR3 nucleotides are TGTGCCAGCAGCCAGCTAGGACTAGCGAATGAGCAGTTCTTC.

The chain couples TRBV9 to TRBJ2-7; D is ambiguous. The CDR3 has 15 amino acids. V gave up 0 bases and J gave up 0 bases, with 10 bases separating them. CDR1 SGDLS and CDR2 YYNGEE come from the germline V gene. CDR3 nucleotides: TGTGCCAGCAGCGTAGAAAGCAGCAGCTCCTACGAGCAGTACTTC. Protein: CASSVESSSSYEQYF.

The chain has TRBV7-9 and TRBJ2-1; D is possibly TRBD2 (6 bases). CDR3 length equals 15 residues. Trimming pared 2 bases from V and 5 bases from J, leaving 13 bases between. Germline V gives CDR1 SEHNR, CDR2 FQNEAQ (reference sequence). The CDR3 loop is CASSLTRLGDNEQFF. The CDR3 bases are TGTGCCAGCAGCTTAACGAGACTAGGGGACAATGAGCAGTTCTTC.

The chain couples TRBV15 to TRBJ2-1; D gene unclear. The CDR3 loop spans 11 amino acids. Germline V gives CDR1 LNHNV, CDR2 YYDKDF (reference sequence). The V gene lost 2 bases and the J gene lost 5 bases, with 1 base spanning the gap. The CDR3 DNA reads TGTGCCACCAGCAGAAACAATGAGCAGTTCTTC. Its translation is CATSRNNEQFF.

This chain joins TRBV29-1 and TRBJ2-1; TRBD1 agrees at 7 bases. The CDR3 is 15 amino acids. CDR1 is SQVTM, CDR2 ANQGSEA, per germline. V lost 0 bases to trimming and J lost 2 bases; unmatched junction nucleotides: 4. For the CDR3, the DNA is TGCAGCGTTGAAGATTCAGGACAGGCCTACAATGAGCAGTTCTTC. Translated, it gives CSVEDSGQAYNEQFF.

This chain joins TRBV29-1 and TRBJ2-2; 10 bases line up with TRBD2. The V gene's germline CDR1 is SQVTM and CDR2 ANQGSEA. V shed 7 bases, J shed 4 bases, and the junction held 12 bases outside the gene matches. CDR3 length: 16 amino acids. CDR3: CSGPLSRLAGTGELFF. DNA of the CDR3: TGCAGCGGCCCCCTCTCGAGACTAGCGGGCACCGGGGAGCTGTTTTTT.

The V gene is TRBV11-2, the J gene TRBJ2-7; the match to TRBD2 covers 10 bases. The V segment lost 0 bases and the J segment 2 bases; nucleotides outside the gene matches: 4. Germline V gene sequence: CDR1 SGHAT, CDR2 FQNNGV. This CDR3 has 16 residues. The CDR3 nucleotides are TGTGCCAGCAGCTTAGACCCACTAGCGGGGCCCTACGAGCAGTACTTC. Translating it yields CASSLDPLAGPYEQYF.

As to this clone: The same CDR3 also results from other DNA sequences found in this sample. The chain links TRBV9 to TRBJ2-2; D ambiguous. Between the trimmed V and J ends, which lost 0 bases and 6 bases, there was a span of 3 bases. Germline CDR1 is SGDLS and CDR2 is YYNGEE. This CDR3 is built from 12 residues. The DNA of the CDR3 is TGTGCCAGCAGCGTAGTTCCCGGGGAGCTGTTTTTT. This codes for CASSVVPGELFF.

This chain uses TRBV29-1 with TRBJ2-3; 15 nucleotides line up with TRBD2. Trimming removed 6 bases from V and 6 bases from J; junction bases left unmatched: 25. Germline values: CDR1 SQVTM, CDR2 ANQGSEA. The CDR3 runs to 21 residues. CDR3 coding DNA: TGCAGCGTAACAGGGGGGGGTTTGACCGGGACTAGCGGGAGGCCCGCTGATACGCAGTATTTT. Residues: CSVTGGGLTGTSGRPADTQYF.

This sequence joins TRBV6-5 and TRBJ2-3; 7 nucleotides line up with TRBD2. V was pared by 5 bases and J by 4 bases, with 6 bases of the junction left unmatched. This CDR3 is 14 amino acids long. Germline V gene data show CDR1 as MNHEY and CDR2 as SVGAGI. CDR3 region: CASSRTREADTQYF. In DNA form, the CDR3 reads TGTGCCAGCAGTCGGACTAGGGAGGCAGATACGCAGTATTTT.

The count of this clone is one. The chain couples TRBV7-9 to TRBJ2-1; 7 nucleotides line up with TRBD2. Trimming removed 4 bases from V and 3 bases from J; junction bases left unmatched: 6. This CDR3 spans 15 amino acids. Germline V gives CDR1 SEHNR, CDR2 FQNEAQ (reference sequence). The CDR3 reads CASSSSGGGYNEQFF. CDR3 nucleotide sequence: TGTGCCAGCAGCTCTAGCGGAGGAGGCTACAATGAGCAGTTCTTC.

A note on this clone: The same CDR3 arises from other DNA sequences in this sample as well. This chain links TRBV27 with TRBJ2-7; TRBD1 aligns across 8 bases. CDR3 length equals 12 residues. Germline CDR1 reads MNHEY; CDR2 reads SMNVEV (reference sequence). This chain's CDR3 is CASRQGLNEQYF. DNA for the CDR3: TGTGCTAGTCGACAGGGGCTTAACGAGCAGTACTTC.

J is TRBJ1-1 and V is TRBV13; D unresolved. In germline, CDR1 is PRHDT, CDR2 FYEKMQ (reference sequence). The CDR3 is 12 residues long. V was pared by 2 bases and J by 7 bases, with 8 bases between. In DNA form, the CDR3 reads TGTGCCAGCAGCTTAATTCGAGGTGAAGCTTTCTTT. The encoded protein is CASSLIRGEAFF.

This chain joins TRBV18 and TRBJ2-7; TRBD2 agrees at 8 bases. The CDR3 covers 15 residues. The germline V gene encodes CDR1 KGHSH and CDR2 LQKENI. V lost 2 bases to trimming and J lost 1 base; unmatched junction nucleotides: 4. The CDR3 spells CASSPGLAQSYEQYF. The CDR3 DNA follows: TGTGCCAGCTCACCAGGACTAGCACAATCCTACGAGCAGTACTTC.

The chain recombines TRBV10-3 with TRBJ2-5, with TRBD2 as a possible D gene (5 bases). Deletions cut 8 bases from V and 2 bases from J, with 12 bases between. CDR1 and CDR2 from the germline V gene are ENHRY and SYGVKD. The CDR3 is 13 residues long. This CDR3 reads CAISWTPQETQYF. CDR3 coding DNA: TGTGCCATCTCATGGACTCCGCAAGAGACCCAGTACTTC.

In DNA form, the CDR3 reads TGTGCCAGCAGTCAGTTGGGGGGGAGCTCCTACAATGAGCAGTTCTTC. This codes for CASSQLGGSSYNEQFF. The chain combines TRBV7-3 with TRBJ2-1; 7 bases line up with TRBD2. Trimming at V came to 6 bases and at J to 0 bases, leaving 8 bases not matched to a gene. Per the germline V gene, CDR1 is SGHTA and CDR2 is FQGTGA. The CDR3 runs to 16 residues.

The J gene is TRBJ2-7, the V gene TRBV11-2; the D gene could be TRBD1 or TRBD2 (5 bases each). Trimming took 6 bases from V and 2 from J, leaving 20 bases between them. The CDR3 sequence is 16 residues long. From germline, CDR1 is SGHAT and CDR2 FQNNGV. CDR3 bases: TGTGCCAGCAGTCTCGGTTGGGGACCGACGGCCTACGAGCAGTACTTC. Its protein product is CASSLGWGPTAYEQYF.

V is TRBV27 and J is TRBJ1-1, with D uncertain. In germline, CDR1 is MNHEY, CDR2 SMNVEV (reference sequence). This CDR3 has 14 residues. V lost 1 base and J 1 base, leaving 7 bases between the germline ends. The CDR3 here is CASSLLVKNTEAFF. The CDR3, as DNA: TGTGCCAGCAGTTTATTAGTCAAGAACACTGAAGCTTTCTTT.

The CDR3 loop is CASSTTSGSYEQYF. In DNA form, the CDR3 reads TGTGCCAGCAGTACCACTAGCGGGAGCTACGAGCAGTACTTC. The gene calls are TRBV6-6 and TRBJ2-7; 11 nucleotides line up with TRBD2. V was clipped by 5 bases and J by 3 bases; unmatched bases: 3. The CDR3 extends over 14 amino acids. CDR1 is MNHNY, CDR2 SVGAGI, per germline (reference sequence).

The chain links TRBV2 to TRBJ2-1, with 11 positions matching TRBD2. CDR1 and CDR2 (germline): SNHLY, FYNNEI. With 3 bases clipped from V and 4 bases from J, the junction kept 2 bases outside the gene matches. This CDR3 has 15 residues. The CDR3 bases are TGTGCCAGCAGTGACACTAGCGGGAGTTACAATGAGCAGTTCTTC. Residues: CASSDTSGSYNEQFF.

The rearrangement uses TRBV7-9 and TRBJ1-1; perhaps TRBD1 as D (5 bases). Looked up from germline, CDR1 is SEHNR and CDR2 is FQNEAQ (reference sequence). CDR3 length: 13 residues. The ends were cut back, 5 bases at V and 7 bases at J, with 14 bases in the middle. Written as DNA, the CDR3 is TGTGCCAGCAGCCCACTAACAGGCTTTGAAGCTTTCTTT. This sequence encodes CASSPLTGFEAFF. The complete variable domain, with remaining parts taken from reference TRBV7-9 and TRBJ1-1, reads DTGVSQNPRHKITKRGQNVTFRCDPISEHNRLYWYRQTLGQGPEFLTYFQNEAQLEKSRLLSDRFSAERPKGSFSTLEIQRTEQGDSAMYLCASSPLTGFEAFFGQGTRLTVV.

This chain uses TRBV27 with TRBJ2-1, with unresolved D. The germline V and J ends were trimmed by 4 bases and 0 bases, with 10 bases remaining between them. CDR1 and CDR2 (germline): MNHEY, SMNVEV (reference sequence). The CDR3 runs 15 residues. CDR3 residues: CASSWSLSSYNEQFF. The DNA of the CDR3 is TGTGCCAGCAGTTGGTCACTGAGCTCCTACAATGAGCAGTTCTTC.

This chain links TRBV30 with TRBJ1-2; no reliable D call. V lost 4 bases and J 2 bases, leaving 17 bases between the germline ends. Germline V gene lookup returns CDR1 GTSNPN and CDR2 SVGIG (reference sequence). The CDR3 loop spans 15 amino acids. The CDR3 DNA follows: TGTGCCTGGACCGGAAGTGCCCAAACAAACTATGGCTACACCTTC. Translated, it gives CAWTGSAQTNYGYTF.

The genes are TRBV7-8 and TRBJ2-2, with D maybe TRBD2 (6 bases). The CDR3 spans 14 residues. The V gene's germline CDR1 is SGHVS and CDR2 FQNEAQ. The germline V and J ends were trimmed by 3 bases and 5 bases, with 10 bases remaining between them. Here the CDR3 reads CASSFSGGTGELFF. The CDR3 DNA reads TGTGCCAGCAGCTTTAGCGGTGGTACCGGGGAGCTGTTTTTT.

The V and J genes are TRBV6-1 and TRBJ2-7; TRBD2 is a possible D gene (5 bases). The germline gives CDR1 MNHNS, CDR2 SASEGT. V was pared by 2 bases and J by 7 bases, with 27 bases between. The length of the CDR3 is 18 residues. The CDR3 bases are TGTGCCAGCAGTGAACCGGCCACTTCTATGGCGGCAACTAGAGAGCAGTACTTC. Encoded protein: CASSEPATSMAATREQYF.

The genes are TRBV6-5 and TRBJ2-7; weak D call: TRBD2 (7 bases). The CDR3 contains 15 residues. Deletions cut 6 bases from V and 2 bases from J, with 17 bases between. The germline gives CDR1 MNHEY, CDR2 SVGAGI. CDR3 nucleotides: TGTGCCAGCAGGGGGGGGAGGGGGTTAACCTACGAGCAGTACTTC. It specifies CASRGGRGLTYEQYF.

The chain employs TRBV6-5 and TRBJ1-1; a possible D gene is TRBD1 (5 bases). CDR1 and CDR2 (germline): MNHEY, SVGAGI. The germline V and J ends were trimmed by 4 bases and 0 bases, with 9 bases remaining between them. This CDR3 has 14 residues. This CDR3 reads CASSFSGLNTEAFF. The DNA for the CDR3 is TGTGCCAGCAGTTTTTCAGGGCTGAACACTGAAGCTTTCTTT.

The chain couples TRBV6-5 to TRBJ2-7; the D call may be TRBD1 or TRBD2 (5 bases each). V was trimmed by 0 bases and J by 7 bases, leaving 16 bases between them. The CDR3 loop spans 15 amino acids. Germline CDR1 reads MNHEY; CDR2 reads SVGAGI. CDR3 sequence reads: CASSYSGPGPGEQYF. The CDR3 nucleotides are TGTGCCAGCAGTTACTCGGGGCCGGGGCCCGGGGAGCAGTACTTC.

The chain uses TRBV11-3 and TRBJ2-1; D might be TRBD1 (6 bases). CDR1 and CDR2 (germline): SGHNT, YENEEA. The CDR3 length is 13 residues. Trimming cost V 1 base and J 6 bases, with 7 bases left between them. CDR3 in DNA: TGTGCCAGCAGCTTAGGGACAGTCAATGAGCAGTTCTTC. This codes for CASSLGTVNEQFF.

The rearrangement links TRBV4-1 to TRBJ2-5; 9 bases agree with TRBD2. In germline, CDR1 is MGHRA, CDR2 YSYEKL. V gave up 0 bases and J gave up 7 bases; unmatched junction bases: 15. This CDR3 contains 18 residues. CDR3 loop: CASSQDPSSGVHLGTQYF. The CDR3 nucleotides read TGCGCCAGCAGCCAAGATCCCTCTAGCGGGGTACACTTGGGGACCCAGTACTTC.